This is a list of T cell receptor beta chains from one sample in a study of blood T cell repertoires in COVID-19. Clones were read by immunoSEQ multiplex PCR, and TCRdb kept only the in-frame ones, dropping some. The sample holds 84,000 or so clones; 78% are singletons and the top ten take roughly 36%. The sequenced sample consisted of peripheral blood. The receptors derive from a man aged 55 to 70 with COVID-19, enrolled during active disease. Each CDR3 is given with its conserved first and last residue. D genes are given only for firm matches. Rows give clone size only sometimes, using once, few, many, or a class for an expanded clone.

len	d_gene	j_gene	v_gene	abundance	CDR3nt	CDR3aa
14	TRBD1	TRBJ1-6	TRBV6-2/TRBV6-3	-	TGTGCCAGCAGCATACCGGACAGGTGGGAGCCCCTCCACTTT	CASSIPDRWEPLHF
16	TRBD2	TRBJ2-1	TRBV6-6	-	TGTGCCAGCAGTTACAAGCGGGAAGGCTCCTACAATGAGCAGTTCTTC	CASSYKREGSYNEQFF
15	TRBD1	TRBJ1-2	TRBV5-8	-	TGTGCCAGCAGCGCCCGGGACAGAGCAATCTATGGCTACACCTTC	CASSARDRAIYGYTF
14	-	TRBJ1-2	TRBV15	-	TGTGCCACCAGCGCGGATCAGTCACCCTATGGCTACACCTTC	CATSADQSPYGYTF
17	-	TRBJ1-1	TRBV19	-	TGTGCCAGTAGTACCCCCTCGGAGAAGCTAATGAACACTGAAGCTTTCTTT	CASSTPSEKLMNTEAFF
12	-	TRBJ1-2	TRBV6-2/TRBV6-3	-	TGTGCCAGCAGCTCCTTGAACTATGGCTACACCTTC	CASSSLNYGYTF
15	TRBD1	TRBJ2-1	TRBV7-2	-	TGTGCCAGCAGCTTAAACGGACAGGGTAATAATGAGCAGTTCTTC	CASSLNGQGNNEQFF
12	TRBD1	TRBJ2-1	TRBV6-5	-	TGTGCCGGATCCCGACAGGGCAATGAGCAGTTCTTC	CAGSRQGNEQFF
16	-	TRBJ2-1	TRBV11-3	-	TGTGCCAGCAGCCCACCCGGTCGCAGGGGAAGGGATGAGCAGTTCTTC	CASSPPGRRGRDEQFF
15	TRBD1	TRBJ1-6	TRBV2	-	TGTGCCAGCACCCTGGGACAGACCGATAATTCACCCCTCCACTTT	CASTLGQTDNSPLHF
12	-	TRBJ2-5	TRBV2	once	TGTGCCAGCCGTCTCAGCCAAGAGACCCAGTACTTC	CASRLSQETQYF
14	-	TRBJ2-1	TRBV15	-	TGTGCCACCAGCACTTGGGCCCAGGGCGGTGAGCAGTTCTTC	CATSTWAQGGEQFF
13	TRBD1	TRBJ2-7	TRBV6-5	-	TGTGCCAGCGGGACAGGAGAGTTATACGAGCAGTACTTC	CASGTGELYEQYF
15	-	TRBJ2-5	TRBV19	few	TGTGCCACGACCCCCTCCAGGGGCCCCCAAGAGACCCAGTACTTC	CATTPSRGPQETQYF
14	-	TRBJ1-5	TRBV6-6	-	TGTGCCAGCAGTTACCCTGCGAGCAATCAGCCCCAGCATTTT	CASSYPASNQPQHF
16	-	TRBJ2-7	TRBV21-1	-	TGTGCCAGCAGCCCTGCCTCGGGACAGGAGACCTACGAGCAGTACTTC	CASSPASGQETYEQYF
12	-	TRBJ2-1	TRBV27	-	TGTGCCAGCAGTTTAAGCGGCAATGAGCAGTTCTTC	CASSLSGNEQFF
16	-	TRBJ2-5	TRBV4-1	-	TGCGCCAGCAGCCAAGATGGGACCGGGACAAGGGAGACCCAGTACTTC	CASSQDGTGTRETQYF
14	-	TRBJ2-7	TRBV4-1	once	TGCGCCAGCAGCCAAGGGCAGGGGTCCTACGAGCAGTACTTC	CASSQGQGSYEQYF
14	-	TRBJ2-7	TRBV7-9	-	TGTGCCAGCAGCTCGCAGGCAGGGAACAAAATAGCGTACTTC	CASSSQAGNKIAYF
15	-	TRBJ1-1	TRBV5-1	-	TGCGCCAGCAGCTTGGAAGGGGCCGGAATTTCTGAAGCTTTCTTT	CASSLEGAGISEAFF
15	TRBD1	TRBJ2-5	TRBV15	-	TGTGCCACCAGCAGGGATGGACAGGGGACAGAGACCCAGTACTTC	CATSRDGQGTETQYF
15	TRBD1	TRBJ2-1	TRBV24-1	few	TGTGCCACCAGTGACCCTGGACAGGGAGGCAATGAGCAGTTCTTC	CATSDPGQGGNEQFF
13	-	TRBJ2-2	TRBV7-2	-	TGTGCCAGCAGTAGGAGGGTCATCGGGGAGCTGTTTTTT	CASSRRVIGELFF
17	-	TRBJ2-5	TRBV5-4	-	TGTGCCAGCAGCTTCGGTCTGTCGGCGGGAAAAGGAGAGACCCAGTACTTC	CASSFGLSAGKGETQYF
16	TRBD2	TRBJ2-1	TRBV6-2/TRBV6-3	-	TGTGCCAGCAGTTACGGGACTAGCGGGAGCTACAATGAGCAGTTCTTC	CASSYGTSGSYNEQFF
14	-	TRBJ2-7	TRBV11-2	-	TGTGCCAGCAGGCCCGTTCGGGGTGGTTACGAGCAGTACTTC	CASRPVRGGYEQYF
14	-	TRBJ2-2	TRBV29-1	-	TGCAGCGTTGAAGCCACAGGGTTTATCGGGGAGCTGTTTTTT	CSVEATGFIGELFF
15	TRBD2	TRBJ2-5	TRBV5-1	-	TGCGCCAGCAGCTTGGGGCTAGCGGTTCAAGAGACCCAGTACTTC	CASSLGLAVQETQYF
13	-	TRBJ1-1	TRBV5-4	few	TGTGCCAGCGGCCCAGTGGACACTAAGGAAGCTTTCTTT	CASGPVDTKEAFF
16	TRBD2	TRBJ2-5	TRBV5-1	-	TGCGCCAGCAGCGTGGATAGCGGGGGGGCAGCCGAGACCCAGTACTTC	CASSVDSGGAAETQYF
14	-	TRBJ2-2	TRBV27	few	TGTGCCAGCAGTTTACGGGTGAACACCGGGGAGCTGTTTTTT	CASSLRVNTGELFF
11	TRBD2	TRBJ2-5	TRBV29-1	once	TGCAGCCTGGGGGGGGTGGAGACCCAGTACTTC	CSLGGVETQYF
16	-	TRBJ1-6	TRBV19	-	TGTGCCAGTACCAGGCGGGGGGGCAGCCTCATTACGTCCCTCCACTTT	CASTRRGGSLITSLHF
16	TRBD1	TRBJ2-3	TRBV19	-	TGTGCCAGTAGTATAGATAGGGCAGGGGGCTCAGATACGCAGTATTTT	CASSIDRAGGSDTQYF
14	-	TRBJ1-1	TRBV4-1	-	TGCGCCAGCAGCAGCCCAGGGGTTCACCCTGAAGCTTTCTTT	CASSSPGVHPEAFF
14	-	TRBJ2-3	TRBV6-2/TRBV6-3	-	TGTGCCAGCAGTCCCGGGACTGGCACAGATACGCAGTATTTT	CASSPGTGTDTQYF
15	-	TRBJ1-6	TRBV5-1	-	TGCGCCAGCAGCTTGGATCAGGCGTATAATTCACCCCTCCACTTT	CASSLDQAYNSPLHF
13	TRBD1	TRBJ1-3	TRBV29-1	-	TGCAGCGTTCGACAGGGGTTCGGAAACACCATATATTTT	CSVRQGFGNTIYF
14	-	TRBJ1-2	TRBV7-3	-	TGTGCCAGCAGCTTAAGAGGGACTAACGATGGCTACACCTTC	CASSLRGTNDGYTF
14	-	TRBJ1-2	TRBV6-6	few	TGTGCCAGCAGGAAGTCCCGGCAGGTGTATGGCTACACCTTC	CASRKSRQVYGYTF
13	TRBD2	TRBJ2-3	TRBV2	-	TGTGCCAGCGTGGCGGGGGGGCTAGATACGCAGTATTTT	CASVAGGLDTQYF
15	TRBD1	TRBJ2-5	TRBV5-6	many	TGTGCCAGCAGCGAGGACAGGGGGCCCCGGGAGACCCAGTACTTC	CASSEDRGPRETQYF
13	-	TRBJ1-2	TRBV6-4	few	TGTGCCACGAGTCAGGGGCGCGGTGACGGCTACACCTTC	CATSQGRGDGYTF
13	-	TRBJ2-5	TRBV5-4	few	TGTGCCAGCAGCCCGGGGGGCCCGGAGACCCAGTACTTC	CASSPGGPETQYF
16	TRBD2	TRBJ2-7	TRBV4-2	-	TGTGCCAGCAGCCAAAGGGGGACGGGGGGGATCTACGAGCAGTACTTC	CASSQRGTGGIYEQYF
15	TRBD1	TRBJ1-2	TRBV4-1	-	TGCGCCAGCAGCCCAGGACAGGGAAGGGACTATGGCTACACCTTC	CASSPGQGRDYGYTF
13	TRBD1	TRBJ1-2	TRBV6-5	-	TGTGCCAGCAGGAAACAGGGGGCAGGCGGCTACACCTTC	CASRKQGAGGYTF
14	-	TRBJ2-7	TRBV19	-	TGTGCCAGTAGTAGGAGGGACGGTGCCTACGAGCAGTACTTC	CASSRRDGAYEQYF